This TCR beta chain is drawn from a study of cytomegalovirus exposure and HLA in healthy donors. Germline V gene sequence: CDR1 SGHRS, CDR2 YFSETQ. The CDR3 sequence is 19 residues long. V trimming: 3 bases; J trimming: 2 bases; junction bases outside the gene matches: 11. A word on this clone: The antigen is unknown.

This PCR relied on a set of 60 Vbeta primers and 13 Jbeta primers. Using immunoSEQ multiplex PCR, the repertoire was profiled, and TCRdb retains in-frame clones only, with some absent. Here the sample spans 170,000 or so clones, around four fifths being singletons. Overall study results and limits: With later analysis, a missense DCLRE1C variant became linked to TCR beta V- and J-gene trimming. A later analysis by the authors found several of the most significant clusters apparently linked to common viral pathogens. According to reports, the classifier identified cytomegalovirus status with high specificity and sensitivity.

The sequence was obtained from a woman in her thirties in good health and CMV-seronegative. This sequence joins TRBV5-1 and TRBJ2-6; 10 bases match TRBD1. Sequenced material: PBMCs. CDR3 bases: TGCGCCAGCAGCTCGGGACAGGGGACCCTCTGGGCTGGGGCCAACGTCCTGACTTTC. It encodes CASSSGQGTLWAGANVLTF.